The 29 T cell receptor beta chains below all came from one sample that was sequenced in a study of cytomegalovirus exposure and HLA in healthy donors. In the PCR, 60 Vbeta and 13 Jbeta primers were used. The method was immunoSEQ multiplex PCR; TCRdb's version includes in-frame clones alone and lacks a portion of them. Found here are around 40,000 clones, about 85% of them singletons; the top ten hold 8%. Input material: PBMCs. These receptors all stem from a woman aged 35 to 49 in good health and CMV-seropositive.

The J gene is TRBJ2-1, the V gene TRBV7-3, with 7 nucleotides matching TRBD1. This CDR3 spans 14 amino acids. In germline, CDR1 is SGHTA, CDR2 FQGTGA. Unmatched junction bases numbered 6, after V lost 5 bases and J lost 5 bases. The DNA for the CDR3 is TGTGCCAGCAGCCCAAGACAGGGTAACAATGAGCAGTTCTTC. Encoded protein: CASSPRQGNNEQFF.

The chain links TRBV5-1 to TRBJ1-4; a possible D gene is TRBD1 (5 bases). Trimming stripped 6 bases from V and 6 bases from J, with 15 bases between. There are 14 residues in the CDR3. Germline V gene lookup returns CDR1 SGHRS and CDR2 YFSETQ. CDR3 loop: CASTPLGGDEKLFF. CDR3 coding DNA: TGCGCCAGCACCCCCCTGGGGGGAGATGAAAAACTGTTTTTT.

This clone has a handful of counts. Distinct nucleotide sequences in the sample also encode this CDR3. This chain uses TRBV27 with TRBJ2-1, with 9 bases lining up with TRBD1. V shed 5 bases, J shed 7 bases, and the junction held 3 bases outside the gene matches. Germline V lookup: CDR1 MNHEY, CDR2 SMNVEV (reference sequence). This CDR3 is built from 13 residues. In DNA form, the CDR3 reads TGTGCCAGCAGTATGGGACAGGGAAATGAGCAGTTCTTC. Its translation: CASSMGQGNEQFF.

This chain joins TRBV6-5 and TRBJ2-7; D call uncertain. The germline gives CDR1 MNHEY, CDR2 SVGAGI. CDR3 size: 15 residues. Between the trimmed V and J ends, which lost 2 bases and 6 bases, there was a span of 17 bases. DNA of the CDR3: TGTGCCAGCAGTTACGACTCCGCCGCGGTTTCCGAGCAGTACTTC. Its translation is CASSYDSAAVSEQYF.

The chain uses TRBV10-1 and TRBJ1-1; 7 bases agree with TRBD1. Germline CDR1 WNHNN, CDR2 SYGVQD (reference sequence). This CDR3 region has 16 residues. V was clipped by 4 bases and J by 4 bases; unmatched bases: 12. The CDR3 is CASSAVTGKGGTEAFF. The CDR3 nucleotides read TGCGCCAGCAGTGCGGTGACAGGGAAGGGGGGCACTGAAGCTTTCTTT.

This clone was counted a few times. This rearrangement joins TRBV6-1 to TRBJ2-1; maybe TRBD2 (6 bases). The CDR3 runs to 12 residues. Looked up from germline, CDR1 is MNHNS and CDR2 is SASEGT. The V end lost 5 bases, the J end lost 8 bases, and 10 bases lay between the germline ends. CDR3 bases: TGTGCCAGCAGTAACTGGGGGGATGAGCAGTTCTTC. It translates to CASSNWGDEQFF.

The chain carries TRBV7-9 and TRBJ1-2; D gene unclear. CDR3 length equals 14 residues. The germline V gene encodes CDR1 SEHNR and CDR2 FQNEAQ (reference sequence). The V end lost 4 bases, the J end lost 7 bases, and 16 bases lay between the germline ends. The CDR3 region is CASSSRGILRGYTF. The CDR3 DNA sequence: TGTGCCAGCAGCTCCCGCGGGATACTCCGTGGCTACACCTTC.

The chain has TRBV25-1 and TRBJ2-7; D might be TRBD2 (6 bases). The V gene's germline CDR1 is MGHDK and CDR2 SYGVNS. The germline V and J ends were trimmed by 4 bases and 5 bases, with 9 bases remaining between them. The CDR3 is 12 amino acids. The DNA for the CDR3 is TGTGCCAGCAGTGCGTGGGGGGACGAGCAGTACTTC. As protein: CASSAWGDEQYF.

This chain joins TRBV7-2 and TRBJ1-5; TRBD1 agrees at 7 bases. Trimming took 4 bases from V and 6 from J; bases not matched to a gene: 6. Germline CDR1 and CDR2: SGHTA and FQGNSA. The CDR3 has 14 residues. CDR3 region: CASSSRQGSQPQHF. The CDR3 DNA is TGTGCCAGCAGCTCTCGACAGGGAAGTCAGCCCCAGCATTTT.

This chain joins TRBV30 and TRBJ2-7, with 7 bases identical to TRBD1. Germline V gives CDR1 GTSNPN, CDR2 SVGIG (reference sequence). V trimming: 4 bases; J trimming: 3 bases; junction bases outside the gene matches: 3. The CDR3 extends over 12 amino acids. The CDR3 DNA reads TGTGCCTGGATAGGGGGCGGCTACGAGCAGTACTTC. Translation: CAWIGGGYEQYF.

The gene calls are TRBV28 and TRBJ2-1; maybe TRBD2 (5 bases). Trimming pared 8 bases from V and 8 bases from J, leaving 22 bases between. CDR1 is MDHEN and CDR2 is SYDVKM in the germline V gene. This CDR3 has 15 amino acids. CDR3 protein: CASAPGPTWGDEQFF. DNA for the CDR3: TGTGCCAGCGCCCCCGGGCCCACTTGGGGAGATGAGCAGTTCTTC.

The rearrangement uses TRBV21-1 and TRBJ2-7; the D call TRBD2 from the table was never checked on the DNA. TRBV21-1 is reported as a pseudogene. This CDR3 is built from 12 residues. CDR3 sequence reads: CAARGLAGQQYF. The CDR3 DNA reads TGTGCCGCAAGGGGTTTAGCGGGTCAGCAGTACTTC.

In DNA, the CDR3 is TGCGCCAGCAGCTACGCCACAGGGGGCCAAATACTGAACACTGAAGCTTTCTTT. Protein sequence: CASSYATGGQILNTEAFF. This chain links TRBV5-1 with TRBJ1-1; 9 positions agree with TRBD1. Germline assignment: CDR1 SGHRS and CDR2 YFSETQ. The CDR3 covers 18 residues. V was pared by 3 bases and J by 0 bases, with 12 bases of the junction left unmatched.

The chain uses TRBV2 and TRBJ2-1; 7 positions match TRBD2. The length of the CDR3 is 15 residues. J lost 9 bases, V lost 5 bases, and 13 bases had no gene match. Germline V gene sequence: CDR1 SNHLY, CDR2 FYNNEI. Written as DNA, the CDR3 is TGTGCCAGCAGTCTATTCGGGGGGACCTTGAGTGAGCAGTTCTTC. Its protein product is CASSLFGGTLSEQFF.

The genes are TRBV7-3 and TRBJ2-1, with D possibly being TRBD1 (6 bases). From germline, CDR1 is SGHTA and CDR2 FQGTGA. This CDR3 contains 16 residues. V lost 5 bases to trimming and J lost 6 bases, with 20 bases between them. The CDR3 loop reads CASSLATGIGVNEQFF. Here the CDR3 DNA reads TGTGCCAGCAGCCTTGCAACAGGGATCGGGGTCAATGAGCAGTTCTTC. Supplemented by reference TRBV7-3 and TRBJ2-1, the full variable domain reads GAGVSQTPSNKVTEKGKYVELRCDPISGHTALYWYRQSLGQGPEFLIYFQGTGAADDSGLPNDRFFAVRPEGSVSTLKIQRTERGDSAVYLCASSLATGIGVNEQFFGPGTRLTVL.

The DNA of the CDR3 is TGTGCCAGCAGCAGGACAGGCCAAAATCAGCCCCAGCATTTT. Its protein product is CASSRTGQNQPQHF. J is TRBJ1-5 and V is TRBV9; 7 positions agree with TRBD1. The CDR3 length is 14 residues. Germline V CDR1 and CDR2: SGDLS, YYNGEE. Germline trimming cut 4 bases from V and 4 bases from J; bases unmatched to any gene: 5.

The CDR3 loop reads CASSYQEGRVQETQYF. The CDR3 DNA sequence: TGTGCCAGCAGCTATCAGGAGGGCAGAGTACAAGAGACCCAGTACTTC. The gene calls are TRBV11-2 and TRBJ2-5, with a possible D match to TRBD2 (6 bases). The V gene's germline CDR1 is SGHAT and CDR2 FQNNGV. The CDR3 totals 16 residues. V gave up 4 bases and J gave up 2 bases, with 17 bases separating them.

J is TRBJ2-7 and V is TRBV28, with D maybe TRBD2 (5 bases). V was trimmed by 6 bases and J by 0 bases, leaving 12 bases between them. The CDR3 runs to 14 residues. Germline V gene sequence: CDR1 MDHEN, CDR2 SYDVKM. Here the CDR3 reads CASREAVSSYEQYF. The CDR3 nucleotides read TGTGCCAGCAGGGAGGCAGTCAGCTCCTACGAGCAGTACTTC.

CDR3 coding DNA: TGTGCCACCAGCAGAGACTTGCCGGGACTAGCGGGACCCACTTCCTACAATGAGCAGTTCTTC. As protein: CATSRDLPGLAGPTSYNEQFF. The chain uses TRBV15 and TRBJ2-1; 13 bases agree with TRBD2. CDR1 is LNHNV and CDR2 is YYDKDF in the germline V gene (reference sequence). V lost 0 bases, J lost 1 base, and 12 bases stayed unmatched. This CDR3 has 21 amino acids.

The chain links TRBV11-2 to TRBJ1-1; D not resolved. The germline CDR1 and CDR2 sequences are SGHAT and FQNNGV. Trimming took off 5 bases at V and 8 bases at J, with 12 bases between the two ends. This CDR3 region has 12 residues. CDR3 region: CASSLDRQEAFF. DNA of the CDR3: TGTGCCAGCAGCCTTGACCGACAAGAAGCTTTCTTT.

The J gene is TRBJ1-1, the V gene TRBV7-9; possible D gene TRBD1, 6 bases. This CDR3 comprises 17 residues. Germline V gives CDR1 SEHNR, CDR2 FQNEAQ (reference sequence). V was trimmed by 3 bases and J by 3 bases, leaving 20 bases between them. The chain's CDR3 is CASSLGPQGRRDTEAFF. DNA of the CDR3: TGTGCCAGCAGCTTGGGGCCTCAGGGGCGAAGGGACACTGAAGCTTTCTTT.

The J gene is TRBJ1-2, the V gene TRBV5-4, with D possibly TRBD1 on 5 matching bases. Germline lookup yields CDR1 SGHNT and CDR2 YYREEE (reference sequence). This CDR3 has 15 amino acids. The germline V and J ends were trimmed by 0 bases and 7 bases, with 16 bases remaining between them. CDR3 nucleotides: TGTGCCAGCAGCTTGGGGGGGGGTTATGTTCTTGGCTACACCTTC. Protein: CASSLGGGYVLGYTF. The whole variable domain, filled in from reference TRBV5-4 and TRBJ1-2, reads ETGVTQSPTHLIKTRGQQVTLRCSSQSGHNTVSWYQQALGQGPQFIFQYYREEENGRGNFPPRFSGLQFPNYSSELNVNALELDDSALYLCASSLGGGYVLGYTFGSGTRLTVV.

A note on this clone: At one of its ends the junction is not consistent with the germline gene, which may arise from a read error. CDR3 nucleotides: TGTGCCGGCAGCTTAACTAGCGGGAGTCCTGAGCAGTTCTTC. As protein: CAGSLTSGSPEQFF. This chain links TRBV11-3 with TRBJ2-1; TRBD2 agrees at 11 bases. CDR1 SGHNT and CDR2 YENEEA come from the germline V gene. The CDR3 covers 14 residues.

The V and J genes are TRBV6-1 and TRBJ2-2, with a possible D match to TRBD1 (5 bases). Trimming cost V 3 bases and J 4 bases, with 12 bases left between them. The CDR3 is made up of 15 amino acids. Germline loops: CDR1 MNHNS, CDR2 SASEGT. The CDR3 DNA reads TGTGCCAGCAGTGACAGGGTTCCCAGCACCGGGGAGCTGTTTTTT. Protein: CASSDRVPSTGELFF.

This chain uses TRBV18 with TRBJ2-7; no firm D call. CDR1 and CDR2 (germline): KGHSH, LQKENI. Between the trimmed V and J ends, which lost 5 bases and 5 bases, there was a span of 10 bases. The CDR3 is made up of 12 amino acids. The chain's CDR3 is CASSVFRDEQYF. The DNA of the CDR3 is TGTGCCAGCTCAGTTTTCCGAGACGAGCAGTACTTC. Full variable domain (rest looked up from reference TRBV18 and TRBJ2-7): NAGVMQNPRHLVRRRGQEARLRCSPMKGHSHVYWYRQLPEEGLKFMVYLQKENIIDESGMPKERFSAEFPKEGPSILRIQQVVRGDSAAYFCASSVFRDEQYFGPGTRLTVT.

The gene calls are TRBV29-1 and TRBJ2-5; D possibly corresponds to TRBD1 (5 bases). The V gene's germline CDR1 is SQVTM and CDR2 ANQGSEA. Trimming removed 6 bases from V and 9 bases from J, with 17 bases in between. The CDR3 is made up of 12 amino acids. For the CDR3, the DNA is TGCAGCGTCTCCCGACAGCCTGAGGCCCAGTACTTC. Translating it yields CSVSRQPEAQYF.

This clone was detected only once. The J gene is TRBJ2-2, the V gene TRBV7-6, with 7 nucleotides matching TRBD2. This CDR3 is built from 15 residues. V shed 1 base and J 2 bases; nucleotides not matched to a gene: 1. The V gene's germline CDR1 is SGHVS and CDR2 FNYEAQ. The CDR3 loop is CASSLGGGNTGELFF. The CDR3 bases are TGTGCCAGCAGCTTAGGCGGGGGAAACACCGGGGAGCTGTTTTTT. Looking up the rest from reference TRBV7-6 and TRBJ2-2 gives the full variable domain: GAGVSQSPRYKVTKRGQDVALRCDPISGHVSLYWYRQALGQGPEFLTYFNYEAQQDKSGLPNDRFSAERPEGSISTLTIQRTEQRDSAMYRCASSLGGGNTGELFFGEGSRLTVL.

The chain has TRBV19 and TRBJ2-7; 12 nucleotides match TRBD2. The CDR3 runs to 14 residues. Losses at the gene ends were 7 bases for V and 4 bases for J; bases not matched to a gene: 5. Germline CDR1 LNHDA, CDR2 SQIVND (reference sequence). The CDR3 region is CASTMTSGSYEQYF. CDR3 DNA: TGTGCCAGTACCATGACTAGCGGGAGTTACGAGCAGTACTTC.

The CDR3 protein is CASSPIPRLAESTDTQYF. In nucleotides, the CDR3 is TGTGCCAGCAGTCCTATCCCTCGACTAGCGGAAAGCACAGATACGCAGTATTTT. V gene TRBV27 combines with J gene TRBJ2-3; TRBD2 aligns across 9 bases. This CDR3 contains 18 residues. The germline V gene encodes CDR1 MNHEY and CDR2 SMNVEV (reference sequence). Trimming removed 5 bases from V and 0 bases from J; junction bases left unmatched: 12.